This TCR beta chain was sequenced in a study of CD8 T cells in ankylosing spondylitis (TCRdb year 2017). General notes on the study: The study profiled T cell receptor beta repertoires in healthy donors and ankylosing spondylitis patients to find disease-linked TCR variants. In total, the full study cohort was made up of roughly 110 healthy donors and about two dozen ankylosing spondylitis patients. Peripheral blood samples were taken, and synovial fluid was additionally collected from ankylosing spondylitis patients.

Findings and caveats that apply to the study as a whole: According to the report, matched synovial fluid samples from ankylosing spondylitis patients were significantly enriched for the disease-linked clones. The disease-linked clones showed a CD8+ phenotype and occurred at relatively low frequencies in peripheral blood. A TCR beta motif made up of several highly homologous amino acid variants appeared to be characteristic of blood from ankylosing spondylitis patients. Some motif variants were previously reported in synovial fluid and blood of reactive arthritis patients, suggesting common disease-initiation mechanisms.

Worth noting for this clonotype: The clone's antigen remains unknown. It has no much larger one-base neighbor in the sample; base qualities were not kept.

The CDR3 sequence holds 14 residues, the cysteine and phenylalanine included. Here the CDR3 DNA is all that survives: 42 bases in frame from base 1. V ends up 3 bases short and J 10 bases short, with an unmatched junction base count of 9. Sequencing instrument: Illumina HiSeq 2500. TCR beta libraries were prepared by quantitative 5'-RACE with molecular barcodes. The paper's data handling went like this. To identify disease-linked TCR variants, a new computational method was used, one built on a probabilistic model of VDJ rearrangement. TCRdb reprocessing: public reads trimmed at Q25 with fastp, clones called with MiXCR, in-frame beta chains kept. CDR3 protein duplicates are merged, each entry listing the most common genes and DNA. These V and J calls are TCRdb output, not the study's own analysis. In all, the sample holds around 770,000 distinct CDR3 sequences, and over 9.5% of those were seen once. The biggest ten clones account for just over 0.5% of the sample.

The chain uses TRBV12-3 or TRBV12-4 and TRBJ1-1; a stretch of 9 junction bases matches TRBD1. The receptor was isolated from a male donor with ankylosing spondylitis. Source material: blood, either unsorted or a sorted T cell fraction (not recorded which). The nucleotides read TGTGCCAGCAGTTTTTTGGATTGGGGACAGGGAGCTTTCTTT. This translates into CASSFLDWGQGAFF.